There are many counts of the clone carrying this T cell receptor beta chain. The data derive from a study of early T cells in non-severe SARS-CoV-2 infection. CDR1 is SGHTA and CDR2 is FQGNSA in the germline V gene. The CDR3 totals 15 residues. V was cut by 5 bases and J by 2 bases, with 15 bases left in between. MiXCR, applied by TCRdb to the 5' RACE reads, yields one record per CDR3 protein. This table holds around 35,000 distinct CDR3 sequences, around 5.8% found once. This chain joins TRBV7-2 and TRBJ2-5; D tentatively fits TRBD1 or TRBD2 (5 bases each). Sequences were obtained from whole blood. This receptor was identified in an adult who was a healthcare worker with PCR-confirmed SARS-CoV-2 infection or an uninfected control (not recorded which). CDR3 sequence (DNA): TGTGCCAGCAGCCCCGGTGGGACGAAGCAAGAGACCCAGTACTTC. Protein: CASSPGGTKQETQYF.